Below, 5 T cell receptor beta chains from the same sample are listed, as sequenced in a study of T cells in Graves' hyperthyroidism and ophthalmopathy. The TCR beta CDR3 regions underwent amplification using RNA transcripts as the source. The TCR CDR3 was amplified in a first-round RT-PCR using the HTBI primer set. TCRdb used MiXCR to reprocess the multiplex PCR reads, holding one entry per CDR3 protein. The sample lists approximately 430,000 distinct CDR3 sequences; 15% to 18% were seen once. Sequencing was performed on blood. The receptors were sampled from a woman younger than 30 with Graves' hyperthyroidism.

This clonotype was seen many times. The chain recombines TRBV7-3 with TRBJ2-1, with no clear D. The CDR3 extends over 10 amino acids. Germline values: CDR1 SGHTA, CDR2 FQGTGA. Trimming left V 8 bases short and J 2 bases short, with 1 base between. CDR3 protein: CASPYNEQFF. The CDR3, as DNA: TGTGCCAGCCCCTACAATGAGCAGTTCTTC.

This clonotype has at least ten counts. The V gene is TRBV13, the J gene TRBJ2-5, with 13 positions matching TRBD2. Germline CDR1 reads PRHDT; CDR2 reads FYEKMQ (reference sequence). V shed 11 bases and J 5 bases; nucleotides not matched to a gene: 5. The CDR3 is made up of 13 amino acids. CDR3 region: CAVGTSGMETQYF. In DNA form, the CDR3 reads TGTGCCGTCGGGACTAGCGGGATGGAGACCCAGTACTTC. Together with reference TRBV13 and TRBJ2-5, the CDR3 gives the full variable domain: AAGVIQSPRHLIKEKRETATLKCYPIPRHDTVYWYQQGPGQDPQFLISFYEKMQSDKGSIPDRFSAQQFSDYHSELNMSSLELGDSALYFCAVGTSGMETQYFGPGTRLLVL.

This clonotype was detected ten times or more. The gene calls are TRBV3-1 and TRBJ2-3; D uncertain. The germline CDR1 and CDR2 sequences are LGHDT and YNNKEL (reference sequence). This CDR3 contains 14 residues. Trimming removed 0 bases from V and 8 bases from J, with 12 bases in between. Here the CDR3 reads CASSQELASATQYF. CDR3 DNA sequence: TGTGCCAGCAGCCAAGAATTAGCATCCGCTACGCAGTATTTT.

This clonotype has at least ten counts. The CDR3 DNA sequence: TGCGCCAGCAGCTTAGGGGGGGCCACCGGGGAGCTGTTTTTT. It codes for CASSLGGATGELFF. The V call is TRBV5-1, the J call TRBJ2-2, with D perhaps TRBD2 (7 bases). Germline-derived CDR1 and CDR2 are SGHRS and YFSETQ. This CDR3 is built from 14 residues. The V end was cut by 2 bases, the J end by 4 bases, with 9 bases between.

This clonotype has ten or more counts. This chain joins TRBV10-3 and TRBJ1-1; D gene unclear. Per the germline V gene, CDR1 is ENHRY and CDR2 is SYGVKD. V shed 4 bases and J shed 0 bases, with 6 bases lying between them. The CDR3 sequence is 13 residues long. CDR3 in amino acids: CAISVGLNTEAFF. As DNA, the CDR3 is TGTGCCATCAGTGTAGGTCTGAACACTGAAGCTTTCTTT.